In this sample, the clone carrying this T cell receptor (beta chain) turned up once. Its antigen is currently unknown. These data originate in a study of radiotherapy plus CTLA-4 blockade in lung cancer. Overall study: Disease control was present in 30% to 35% of patients, and objective responses in approximately 19%.

Here immunoSEQ multiplex PCR was the method, and the copy in TCRdb shows in-frame clones only, minus some. The sample holds some 30,000 clones, roughly four fifths seen once. Study outcomes and limitations: TCR clones originating in tumors grew in number in blood after radiotherapy plus ipilimumab.

Trimming cost V 4 bases and J 4 bases; bases outside gene matches: 7. The length of the CDR3 is 15 residues. Germline V gives CDR1 SGHRS, CDR2 YFSETQ. CTLA-4 blockade using ipilimumab, together with focal radiation, was received by patients with chemo-refractory metastatic non-small-cell lung cancer. The chain joins TRBV5-1 to TRBJ1-5; 8 positions agree with TRBD1. The receptor's source is a human donor with non-small cell lung cancer that progressed on radiotherapy plus ipilimumab. Specimen: peripheral blood, collected from a patient treated with radiotherapy plus ipilimumab. The CDR3 bases are TGCGCCAGCAGCGTGTCCGGGACAGGAAATCAGCCCCAGCATTTT. This translates into CASSVSGTGNQPQHF.